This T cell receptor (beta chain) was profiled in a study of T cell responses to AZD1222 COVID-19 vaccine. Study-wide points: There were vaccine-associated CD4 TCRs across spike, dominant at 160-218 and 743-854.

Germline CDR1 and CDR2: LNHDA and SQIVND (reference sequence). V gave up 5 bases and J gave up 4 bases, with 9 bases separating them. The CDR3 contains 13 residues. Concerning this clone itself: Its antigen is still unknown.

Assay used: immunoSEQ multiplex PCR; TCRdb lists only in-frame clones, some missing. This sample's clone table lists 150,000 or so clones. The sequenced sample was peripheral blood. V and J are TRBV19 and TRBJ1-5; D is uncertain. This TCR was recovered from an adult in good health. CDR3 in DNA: TGTGCCAGTAGTGTGGACCCGAATCAGCCCCAGCATTTT. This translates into CASSVDPNQPQHF.